The present T cell receptor (beta chain) was sequenced within a study of blood T cell repertoires in COVID-19. Study at large: Sites in the United States, Italy and Spain provided acute and convalescent COVID-19 samples. Sources were T cells, B-cell-depleted T cells, or PBMCs; the material itself was cDNA or gDNA.

This CDR3 contains 13 residues. From germline, CDR1 is PRHDT and CDR2 FYEKMQ (reference sequence). Trimming took off 3 bases at V and 9 bases at J, with 12 bases between the two ends. The cohort comprised adults aged about 18 to 89 years residing in 20 to 25 US areas. Authors' processing steps: Estimation of nucleated cell counts was performed using reference gene primer amplification. Profiled with immunoSEQ multiplex PCR; TCRdb holds only in-frame clones, not every one. That table is the source of V, J and clone size, and D and trimming were worked out from the DNA. In the table there are fewer than 350,000 clones, roughly 85% of which are singletons.

The V and J genes are TRBV13 and TRBJ2-1; maybe TRBD2 (5 bases). The sequence came from a middle-aged woman with acute COVID-19. The sequenced sample was PBMCs or T cells enriched from blood (not recorded which). The CDR3 bases are TGTGCCAGCAGCTTGATTCGGGATGGTGAGCAGTTCTTC. Translated, it gives CASSLIRDGEQFF.